This T cell receptor beta chain comes out of a study of blood T cell repertoires in COVID-19. Across the whole study: The cDNA or gDNA used as material had been derived from T cells, B-cell-depleted T cells, or PBMCs.

Recovery meant two consecutive negative NP/OP PCR tests, professional clearance, or resolved symptoms. Authors' data handling: Reference gene primer amplification in the assay estimated nucleated cell counts. Repertoires were generated with immunoSEQ multiplex PCR, while TCRdb's copy carries only in-frame clones and drops some. D and trimming come from the DNA, and the V and J calls and clone size come from that table. This sample has approximately 390,000 clones, with around nine tenths found just once. Germline V lookup: CDR1 MDHEN, CDR2 SYDVKM. Trimming left V 5 bases short and J 6 bases short, with 10 bases between. This CDR3 spans 12 amino acids.

Sequencing was performed on PBMCs or T cells enriched from blood (not recorded which). V is TRBV28 and J is TRBJ1-2; the D gene is possibly TRBD1 (5 bases). The receptor was derived from a woman aged 45-59 years who had recovered from COVID-19. CDR3 DNA sequence: TGTGCCAGCAGTCCCAGGGTGGATGGCTACACCTTC. Translation gives CASSPRVDGYTF.